A selection of T cell receptor beta chains follows, all from one sample in a study of blood T cell repertoires in COVID-19. Measured with immunoSEQ multiplex PCR; TCRdb has only the in-frame clones, and not every one. The sample shows around 45,000 clones, roughly 90% of them seen only once. The material sequenced was peripheral blood. The receptors come from an elderly man with acute or convalescent COVID-19. The CDR3 runs from the conserved cysteine through the conserved F or W. A D gene is named only where the DNA matches it firmly. Clone size appears in some rows only: once, few, many, or a class for an expanded clone.

d_gene,j_gene,v_gene,abundance,CDR3aa,CDR3nt
-,TRBJ1-2,TRBV6-5,-,CASSPGEVYGYTF,TGTGCCAGCAGCCCGGGAGAGGTCTATGGCTACACCTTC
-,TRBJ1-2,TRBV5-1,-,CASSLDGDYGYTF,TGCGCCAGCAGCTTGGACGGGGACTATGGCTACACCTTC
TRBD1,TRBJ1-2,TRBV27,-,CARVSPGQGGYTF,TGTGCCAGAGTTTCCCCTGGACAGGGAGGCTACACCTTC
-,TRBJ2-3,TRBV7-8,-,CASSLALTSGGTDTQYF,TGTGCCAGCAGCTTAGCGCTGACTAGTGGCGGCACAGATACGCAGTATTTT
TRBD1,TRBJ2-4,TRBV5-1,-,CASSLVGTGDLLAKNIQYF,TGCGCCAGCAGCTTGGTGGGGACAGGCGACCTACTAGCCAAAAACATTCAGTACTTC
-,TRBJ1-3,TRBV11-2,-,CASSAVTGSSGNTIYF,TGTGCCAGCAGCGCCGTCACAGGCAGCTCTGGAAACACCATATATTTT
-,TRBJ2-7,TRBV5-1,-,CASSLLSGIGYEQYF,TGCGCCAGCAGCTTGCTGTCCGGGATCGGCTACGAGCAGTACTTC
-,TRBJ1-4,TRBV19,-,CASSISGQTEKLFF,TGTGCCAGTAGTATATCCGGACAGACGGAAAAACTGTTTTTT
TRBD1,TRBJ1-6,TRBV19,-,CASTIFPTPTGWSSPLHF,TGTGCCAGTACCATATTCCCAACCCCGACAGGGTGGAGTTCACCCCTCCACTTT
-,TRBJ1-6,TRBV6-6,-,CASSNQVTNSPLHF,TGTGCCAGCAGTAACCAGGTTACGAATTCACCCCTCCACTTT
-,TRBJ2-1,TRBV5-1,-,CASSLEGRDEQFF,TGCGCCAGCAGCTTGGAAGGTCGGGATGAGCAGTTCTTC
-,TRBJ1-2,TRBV28,-,CASRRQFGGYTF,TGTGCCAGCAGGCGGCAGTTCGGTGGCTACACCTTC
TRBD2,TRBJ2-1,TRBV4-2,-,CASSQVAGDRSSYNEQFF,TGTGCCAGCAGCCAAGTAGCGGGGGACCGCAGCTCCTACAATGAGCAGTTCTTC
-,TRBJ2-7,TRBV5-5,once,CASSLVAGASSYEQYF,TGTGCCAGCAGCTTGGTTGCGGGGGCGAGCTCCTACGAGCAGTACTTC
TRBD2,TRBJ2-5,TRBV4-1,-,CASSQEGLAEETQYF,TGCGCCAGCAGCCAAGAAGGGCTAGCGGAAGAGACCCAGTACTTC
-,TRBJ2-7,TRBV2,-,CASSETQGMGPKEQYF,TGTGCCAGCAGTGAAACCCAGGGGATGGGTCCTAAAGAGCAGTACTTC
TRBD1,TRBJ2-2,TRBV12-3/TRBV12-4,-,CASSFTGAGELFF,TGTGCCAGCAGTTTCACAGGGGCCGGGGAGCTGTTTTTT
TRBD1,TRBJ1-3,TRBV6-5,-,CASRGDRAQNTIYF,TGTGCCAGCAGGGGGGACAGGGCTCAAAACACCATATATTTT
TRBD2,TRBJ2-7,TRBV9,-,CASSAGLAGPYEQYF,TGTGCCAGCAGCGCTGGACTAGCGGGACCCTACGAGCAGTACTTC